This TCR beta chain was sequenced in a study of T cell responses to AZD1222 COVID-19 vaccine. Notes on the study in general: Increases in Spike-specific TCR breadth and depth were seen after two AZD1222 doses. Seropositive AZD1222 recipients at baseline numbered only five to seven. Spike-spanning, vaccine-associated CD4 TCRs were dominant at 160-218 and 743-854. Regions left unmutated in variants are reportedly the target of nearly half of spike-specific TCRs.

Germline V gene sequence: CDR1 KGHSH, CDR2 LQKENI. CDR3 length equals 14 residues. Trimming removed 6 bases at V and 8 bases at J, with 19 bases between. A word on this clone: Its antigen is still unknown.

Sequencing used immunoSEQ multiplex PCR; TCRdb keeps in-frame clones, though not all of them. The data contain about 120,000 clones, approximately 94% of them singletons. The sequencing here drew on peripheral blood, taken 28 days after the second AZD1222 dose. The TCR comes from an adult who received the AZD1222 COVID-19 vaccine. This rearrangement joins TRBV18 to TRBJ1-2; D unresolved. The CDR3 sequence: CASSPLEGLKGYTF. The CDR3 nucleotides read TGTGCCAGCTCGCCCCTAGAAGGGCTTAAGGGCTACACCTTC. The full variable domain, completed using reference TRBV18 and TRBJ1-2, is NAGVMQNPRHLVRRRGQEARLRCSPMKGHSHVYWYRQLPEEGLKFMVYLQKENIIDESGMPKERFSAEFPKEGPSILRIQQVVRGDSAAYFCASSPLEGLKGYTFGSGTRLTVV.